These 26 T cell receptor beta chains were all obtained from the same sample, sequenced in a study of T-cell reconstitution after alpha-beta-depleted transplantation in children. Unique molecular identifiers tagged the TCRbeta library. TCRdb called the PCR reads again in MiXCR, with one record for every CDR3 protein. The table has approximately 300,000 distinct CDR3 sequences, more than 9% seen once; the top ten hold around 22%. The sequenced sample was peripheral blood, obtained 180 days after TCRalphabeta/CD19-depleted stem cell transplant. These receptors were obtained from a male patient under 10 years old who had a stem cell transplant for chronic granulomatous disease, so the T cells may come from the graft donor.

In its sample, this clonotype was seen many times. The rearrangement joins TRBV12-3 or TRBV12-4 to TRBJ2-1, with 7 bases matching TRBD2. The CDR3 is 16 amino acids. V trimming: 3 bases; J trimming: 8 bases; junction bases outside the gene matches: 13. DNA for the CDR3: TGTGCCAGCAGTTTGGCGGGAGTGGTTTCGGTTTATGAGCAGTTCTTC. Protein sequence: CASSLAGVVSVYEQFF.

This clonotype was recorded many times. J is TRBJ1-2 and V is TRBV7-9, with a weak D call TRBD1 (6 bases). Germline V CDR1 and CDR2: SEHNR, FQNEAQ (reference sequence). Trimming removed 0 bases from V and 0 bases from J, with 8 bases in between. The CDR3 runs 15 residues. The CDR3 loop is CASSLAGGSNYGYTF. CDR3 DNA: TGTGCCAGCAGCTTAGCAGGGGGATCTAACTATGGCTACACCTTC.

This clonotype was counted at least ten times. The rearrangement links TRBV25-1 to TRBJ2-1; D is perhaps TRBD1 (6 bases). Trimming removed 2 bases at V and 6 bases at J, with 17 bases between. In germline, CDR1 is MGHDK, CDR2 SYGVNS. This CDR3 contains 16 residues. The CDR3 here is CASSETRQGFFNEQFF. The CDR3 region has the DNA TGTGCCAGCAGTGAAACGCGGCAGGGGTTTTTCAATGAGCAGTTCTTC.

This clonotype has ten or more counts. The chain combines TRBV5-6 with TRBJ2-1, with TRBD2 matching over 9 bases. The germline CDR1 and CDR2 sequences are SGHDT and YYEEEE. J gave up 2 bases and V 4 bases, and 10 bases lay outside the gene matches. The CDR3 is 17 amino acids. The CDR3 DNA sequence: TGTGCCAGCAGCGCGGGGACTAGCAGAGGGGCCTACAATGAGCAGTTCTTC. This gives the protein CASSAGTSRGAYNEQFF.

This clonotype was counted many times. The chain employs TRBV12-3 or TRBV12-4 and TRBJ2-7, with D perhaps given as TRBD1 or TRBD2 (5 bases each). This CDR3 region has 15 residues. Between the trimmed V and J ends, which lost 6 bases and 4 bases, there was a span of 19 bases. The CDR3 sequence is CASSHRDRSRYEQYF. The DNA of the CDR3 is TGTGCCAGCAGCCACCGGGACCGCAGTAGATACGAGCAGTACTTC.

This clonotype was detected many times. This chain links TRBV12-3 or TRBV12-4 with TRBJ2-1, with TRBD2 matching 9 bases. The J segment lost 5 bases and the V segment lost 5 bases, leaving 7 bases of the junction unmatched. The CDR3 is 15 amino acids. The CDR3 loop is CASSLLAGLNNEQFF. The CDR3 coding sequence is TGTGCCAGCAGTCTACTAGCGGGCCTTAACAATGAGCAGTTCTTC.

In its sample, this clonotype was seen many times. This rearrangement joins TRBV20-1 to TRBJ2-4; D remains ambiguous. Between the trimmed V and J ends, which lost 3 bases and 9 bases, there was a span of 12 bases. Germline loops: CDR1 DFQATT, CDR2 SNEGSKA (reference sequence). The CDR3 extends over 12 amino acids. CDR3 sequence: CSARIPLGIQYF. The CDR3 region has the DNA TGCAGTGCTAGGATACCTTTGGGCATTCAGTACTTC.

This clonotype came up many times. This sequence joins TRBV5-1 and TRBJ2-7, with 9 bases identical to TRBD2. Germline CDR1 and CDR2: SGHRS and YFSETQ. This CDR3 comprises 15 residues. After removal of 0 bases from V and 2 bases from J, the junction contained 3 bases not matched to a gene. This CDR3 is CASSLGLAVAYEQYF. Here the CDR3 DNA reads TGCGCCAGCAGCTTGGGACTAGCGGTAGCCTACGAGCAGTACTTC.

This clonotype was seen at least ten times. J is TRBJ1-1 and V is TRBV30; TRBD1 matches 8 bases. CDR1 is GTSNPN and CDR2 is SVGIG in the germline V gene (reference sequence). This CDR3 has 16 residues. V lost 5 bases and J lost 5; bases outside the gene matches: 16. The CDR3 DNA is TGTGCCTGGTCTCTCCGACAGGGGATACCCGCTACTGAAGCTTTCTTT. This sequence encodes CAWSLRQGIPATEAFF. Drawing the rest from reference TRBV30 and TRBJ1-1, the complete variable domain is SQTIHQWPATLVQPVGSPLSLECTVEGTSNPNLYWYRQAAGRGLQLLFYSVGIGQISSEVPQNLSASRPQDRQFILSSKKLLLSDSGFYLCAWSLRQGIPATEAFFGQGTRLTVV.

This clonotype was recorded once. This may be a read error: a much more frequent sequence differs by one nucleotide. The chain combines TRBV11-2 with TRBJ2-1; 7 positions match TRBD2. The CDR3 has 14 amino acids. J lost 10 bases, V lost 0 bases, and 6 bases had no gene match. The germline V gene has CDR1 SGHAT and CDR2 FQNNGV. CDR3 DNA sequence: TGTGCCAGCAGCTTAGATCATAGCGGGTTAGAGCAGTTCTTC. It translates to CASSLDHSGLEQFF.

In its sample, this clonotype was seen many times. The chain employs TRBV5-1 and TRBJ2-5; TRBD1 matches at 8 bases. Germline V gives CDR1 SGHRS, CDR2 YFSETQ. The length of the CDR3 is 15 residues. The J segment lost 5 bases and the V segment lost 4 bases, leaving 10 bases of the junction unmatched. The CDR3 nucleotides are TGCGCCAGCAGCCAACAAGCAGGGGGCCAGGAGACCCAGTACTTC. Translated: CASSQQAGGQETQYF.

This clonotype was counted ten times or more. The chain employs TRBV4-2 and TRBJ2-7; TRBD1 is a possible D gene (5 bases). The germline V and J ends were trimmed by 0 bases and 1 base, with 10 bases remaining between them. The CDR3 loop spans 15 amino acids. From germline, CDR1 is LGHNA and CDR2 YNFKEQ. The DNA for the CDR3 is TGTGCCAGCAGCCAAGAGGTCCCAGGGTCCTACGAGCAGTACTTC. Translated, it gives CASSQEVPGSYEQYF.

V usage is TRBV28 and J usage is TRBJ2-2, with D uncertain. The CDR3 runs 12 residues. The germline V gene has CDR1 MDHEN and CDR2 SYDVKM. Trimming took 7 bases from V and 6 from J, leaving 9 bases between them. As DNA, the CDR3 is TGTGCCAGCATCAAAGGGTCCGGGGAGCTGTTTTTT. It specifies CASIKGSGELFF. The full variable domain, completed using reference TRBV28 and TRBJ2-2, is DVKVTQSSRYLVKRTGEKVFLECVQDMDHENMFWYRQDPGLGLRLIYFSYDVKMKEKGDIPEGYSVSREKKERFSLILESASTNQTSMYLCASIKGSGELFFGEGSRLTVL.

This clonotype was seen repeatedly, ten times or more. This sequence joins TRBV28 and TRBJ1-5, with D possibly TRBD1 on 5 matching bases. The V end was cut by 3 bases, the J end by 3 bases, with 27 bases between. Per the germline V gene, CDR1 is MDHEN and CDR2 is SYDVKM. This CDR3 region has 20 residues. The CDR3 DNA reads TGTGCCAGCAGTTTTGGTGCCTGGACCCTGCCGATAGGGGACAATCAGCCCCAGCATTTT. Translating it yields CASSFGAWTLPIGDNQPQHF.

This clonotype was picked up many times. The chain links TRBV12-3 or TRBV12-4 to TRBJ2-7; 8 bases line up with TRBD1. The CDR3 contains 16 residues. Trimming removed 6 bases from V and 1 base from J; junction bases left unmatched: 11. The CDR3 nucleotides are TGTGCCAGCAGCCATGGGACAGGTGGATTATCCTACGAGCAGTACTTC. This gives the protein CASSHGTGGLSYEQYF.

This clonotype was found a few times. DNA for the CDR3: TGTGCCAGCAGCTTATCCCGGGACAGGGGCACAGATACGCAGTATTTT. Its protein is CASSLSRDRGTDTQYF. The J gene is TRBJ2-3, the V gene TRBV11-3, with TRBD1 identical over 9 bases. Germline loops: CDR1 SGHNT, CDR2 YENEEA. After removal of 2 bases from V and 1 base from J, the junction contained 4 bases not matched to a gene. CDR3 length: 16 amino acids. Full variable domain (missing parts from reference TRBV11-3 and TRBJ2-3): EAGVVQSPRYKIIEKKQPVAFWCNPISGHNTLYWYLQNLGQGPELLIRYENEEAVDDSQLPKDRFSAERLKGVDSTLKIQPAELGDSAVYLCASSLSRDRGTDTQYFGPGTRLTVL.

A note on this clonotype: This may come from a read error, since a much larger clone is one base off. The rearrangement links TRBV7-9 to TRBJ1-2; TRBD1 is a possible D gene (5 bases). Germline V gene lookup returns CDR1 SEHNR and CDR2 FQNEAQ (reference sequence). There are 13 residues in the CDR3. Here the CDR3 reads CASSSQGGWGFTF. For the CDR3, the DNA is TGTGCCAGCAGCTCCCAGGGAGGCTGGGGCTTCACCTTC.

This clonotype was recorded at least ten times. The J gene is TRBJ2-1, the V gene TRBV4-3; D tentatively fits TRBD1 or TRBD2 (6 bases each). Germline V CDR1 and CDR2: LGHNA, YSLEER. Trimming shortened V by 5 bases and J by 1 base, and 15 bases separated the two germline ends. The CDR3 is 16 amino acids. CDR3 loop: CASSAGTDRSYNEQFF. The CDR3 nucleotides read TGCGCCAGCAGCGCGGGAACGGACAGATCCTACAATGAGCAGTTCTTC.

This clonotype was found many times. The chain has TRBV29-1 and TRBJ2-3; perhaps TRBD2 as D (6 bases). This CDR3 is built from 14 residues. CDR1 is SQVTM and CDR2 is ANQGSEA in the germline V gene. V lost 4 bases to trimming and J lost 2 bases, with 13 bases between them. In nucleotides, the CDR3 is TGCAGCGTTGGGATCTGGCGGGACACAGATACGCAGTATTTT. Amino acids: CSVGIWRDTDTQYF.

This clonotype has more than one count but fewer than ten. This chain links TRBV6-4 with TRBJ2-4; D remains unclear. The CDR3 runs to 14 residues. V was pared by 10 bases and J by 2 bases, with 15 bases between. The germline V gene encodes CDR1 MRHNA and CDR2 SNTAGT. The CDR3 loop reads CAILYAGTKNIQYF. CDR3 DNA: TGTGCCATCCTATACGCAGGCACCAAAAACATTCAGTACTTC.

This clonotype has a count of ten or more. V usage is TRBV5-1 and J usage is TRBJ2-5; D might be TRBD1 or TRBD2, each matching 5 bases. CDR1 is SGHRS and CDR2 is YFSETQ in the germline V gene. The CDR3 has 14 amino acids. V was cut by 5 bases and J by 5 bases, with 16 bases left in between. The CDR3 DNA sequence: TGCGCCAGCAGGCGACCAGGGACCGGGGAGACCCAGTACTTC. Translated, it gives CASRRPGTGETQYF.

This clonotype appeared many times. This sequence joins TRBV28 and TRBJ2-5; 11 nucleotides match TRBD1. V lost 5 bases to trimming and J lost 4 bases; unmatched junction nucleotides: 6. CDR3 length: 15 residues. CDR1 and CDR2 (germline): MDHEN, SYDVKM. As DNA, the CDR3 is TGTGCCAGCAGTGGACGGACAGGGGGCGGAGAGACCCAGTACTTC. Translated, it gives CASSGRTGGGETQYF.

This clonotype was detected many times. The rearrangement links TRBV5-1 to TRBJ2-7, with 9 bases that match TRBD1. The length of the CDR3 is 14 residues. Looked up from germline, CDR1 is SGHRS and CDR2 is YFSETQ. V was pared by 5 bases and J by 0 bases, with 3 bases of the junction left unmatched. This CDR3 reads CASSRTGDSYEQYF. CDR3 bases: TGCGCCAGCAGTCGGACAGGGGACTCCTACGAGCAGTACTTC.

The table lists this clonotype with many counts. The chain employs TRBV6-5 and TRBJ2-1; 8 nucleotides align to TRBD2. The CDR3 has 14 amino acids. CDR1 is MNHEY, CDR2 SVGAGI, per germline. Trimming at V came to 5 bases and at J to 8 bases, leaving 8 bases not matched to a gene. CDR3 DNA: TGTGCCAGCAGTCCCAGACTAGCGTACGATGAGCAGTTCTTC. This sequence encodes CASSPRLAYDEQFF.

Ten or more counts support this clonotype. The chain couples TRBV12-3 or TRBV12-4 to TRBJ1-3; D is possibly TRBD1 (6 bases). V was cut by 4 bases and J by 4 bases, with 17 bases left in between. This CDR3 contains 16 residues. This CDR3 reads CASSSAGGRGGNTIYF. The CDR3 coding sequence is TGTGCCAGCAGTTCCGCGGGGGGCAGGGGCGGAAACACCATATATTTT.

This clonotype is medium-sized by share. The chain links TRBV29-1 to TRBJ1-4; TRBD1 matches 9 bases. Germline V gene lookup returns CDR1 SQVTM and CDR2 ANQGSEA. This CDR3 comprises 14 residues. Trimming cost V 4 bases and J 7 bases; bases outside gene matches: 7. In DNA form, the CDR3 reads TGCAGCGTTGCAGGGACAGGGAGAGGTGAAAAACTGTTTTTT. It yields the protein CSVAGTGRGEKLFF. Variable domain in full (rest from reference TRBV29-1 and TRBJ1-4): SAVISQKPSRDICQRGTSLTIQCQVDSQVTMMFWYRQQPGQSLTLIATANQGSEATYESGFVIDKFPISRPNLTFSTLTVSNMSPEDSSIYLCSVAGTGRGEKLFFGSGTQLSVL.